Given below is one TCR beta chain in context. Its antigen is not identified. Trimming cost V 3 bases and J 4 bases, with 21 bases left between them. CDR1 SGDLS and CDR2 YYNGEE come from the germline V gene. This CDR3 is 17 amino acids long. It was with 60 Vbeta and 13 Jbeta primers that the PCR ran. Here immunoSEQ multiplex PCR was the method, and the copy in TCRdb shows in-frame clones only, minus some. Of some 30,000 clones listed, around 83% were seen once; the top ten hold roughly 4%. The data belong to a study of cytomegalovirus exposure and HLA in healthy donors. Study-level findings and limits: Trimming of TCR beta V- and J-genes showed a link, identified in a later analysis, to a missense DCLRE1C variant.

The chain couples TRBV9 to TRBJ2-3; D is perhaps TRBD2 (7 bases). This TCR was recovered from a woman younger than 35 in good health and CMV-seronegative. Sequenced material: PBMCs. The CDR3 region is CASSAKGGSHTPDTQYF. The CDR3 DNA reads TGTGCCAGCAGCGCCAAGGGGGGGAGCCACACTCCAGATACGCAGTATTTT.